The T cell receptor (beta chain) under discussion was sequenced for a study of human T cells and chemical hapten exposure (dated by TCRdb to about 2021). For the wider study: For sensitization, 2% DPC in acetone was applied to a roughly 2 cm by roughly 2 cm area of upper inner arm skin. Patients additionally received weekly therapeutic DPC doses to the scalp throughout the approximately 24-week study period. Patch testing on the upper back used Finn chambers containing 0.01% DPC, with scoring done after 6 days according to International Contact Dermatitis Research Group standards. Alopecia areata with under or over 50% scalp involvement, alopecia totalis and alopecia universalis were represented in the patient cohort, which was mostly female. Libraries were pooled for sequencing, and per-sample TCR yields varied mainly because of small differences in library volumes within the pool. In alopecia patients, the study followed how the peripheral blood TCR repertoire changed in vivo over primary and secondary sensitization to diphenylcyclopropenone (DPC), a hapten. Blood samples were taken from patients before sensitization (week 0) and at 2, 6 and about 24 weeks after DPC sensitization. About 28 alopecia patients gave blood for TCR sequencing at one to four time points (pre-sensitization, 2, 6 and 24 weeks). Paper-wide results and their limitations: Expanded TCRs formed significantly more large CDR3 similarity clusters than pre-sensitization or healthy control sets, consistent with antigen-driven responses. Because every patient had alopecia, a presumed autoimmune disease, the patients' immune response might differ from that of healthy individuals. Patch test score correlated positively with the number of PT1 expanded TCRs, reaching significance at thresholds 8, 16 and 32 but not at 4. The number of TCRs above 1 in 1000 frequency did not change with DPC sensitization; there was no evidence of global repertoire structure alterations. After repeated subsampling, the strength of the expansion versus patch-test correlation and the threshold at which it became significant changed.

The protocol used for the library was RACE. TCRdb lists the instrument as NextSeq 500. Library preparation attached unique molecular identifiers to individual cDNA molecules for quantitative, reproducible TCR counting. Each blood RNA sample was used to sequence both TCR alpha and TCR beta chains. On the study's bioinformatics: The median number of TCRs per sample was some 100,000, ranging from about 23,224 to 700,000. The Decombinator software suite was used to annotate the V, J and CDR3 of the TCR reads. For PS versus PT1 abundance plots, all samples were subsampled to the same number of TCRs (28,000). TCRs were defined as expanded if absent before sensitization and observed at least eight times at the 2-week time point. TCRdb itself trimmed the public reads at Q25 with fastp, ran MiXCR and retained productive beta chains. CDR3 protein duplicates are merged, each entry listing the most common genes and DNA. The authors' filters were not applied to this entry. In this sample the table shows about 89,000 distinct CDR3 sequences, around 13% of which occur a single time. Roughly 6% of the sample is in the top ten clones.

From the germline V gene (reference sequence), CDR1 is LNHDA and CDR2 is SQIVND. Germline trimming amounts to 4 bases on V and 3 bases on J, with 3 as the count of junction bases outside the gene matches. Spanning cysteine to phenylalanine, the CDR3 consists of 13 amino acids. The retained sequence is limited to the CDR3, 39 bases, with the frame set at the first base. The label giving this sample's time point can be read as: patch test 3, about 24 weeks after DPC sensitization. The intended sense of this specimen's treatment or condition label: therapeutic diphenylcyclopropenone sensitization with weekly scalp DPC. At each patch-test visit, blood was drawn before the patch test was applied. To be eligible, patients had to be aged 18 to 70, diagnosed with alopecia and judged suitable for DPC therapy, while pregnant patients were excluded. Total RNA was isolated from unfractionated whole blood collected in Tempus Blood RNA tubes.

This clonotype was counted ten times or more. The antigen it recognizes is unknown. Base qualities were left out, and no much larger clone turns up one base away. The TCR sequence derives from a woman in her fifties or sixties with alopecia areata. Some clones in this sample may be carry-over from other donors' samples. The chain uses TRBV19 and TRBJ2-7; TRBD2 agrees with 7 junctional bases. Sequenced material: whole blood, taken in connection with sensitization to the hapten diphenylcyclopropenone (DPC). The DNA reads TGTGCCAGTAGTACCGGGACTATCTACGAGCAGTACTTC. This encodes CASSTGTIYEQYF.